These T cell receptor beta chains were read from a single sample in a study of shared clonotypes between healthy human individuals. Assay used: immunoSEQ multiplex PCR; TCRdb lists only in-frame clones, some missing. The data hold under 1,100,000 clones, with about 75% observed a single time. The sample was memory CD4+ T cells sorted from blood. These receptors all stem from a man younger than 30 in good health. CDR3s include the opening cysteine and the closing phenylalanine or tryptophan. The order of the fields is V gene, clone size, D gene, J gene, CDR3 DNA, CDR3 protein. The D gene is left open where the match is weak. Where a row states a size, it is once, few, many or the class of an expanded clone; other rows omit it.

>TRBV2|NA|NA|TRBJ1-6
TGTGCCAGCAGCACACGGAGCTCCTATAATTCACCCCTCCACTTT
CASSTRSSYNSPLHF
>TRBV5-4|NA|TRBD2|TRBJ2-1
TGTGCCAGCAGCTTGGCGGGGGGGCCTGTCAATGAGCAGTTCTTC
CASSLAGGPVNEQFF
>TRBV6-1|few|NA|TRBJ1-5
TGTGCCAGCCGGGGTTTACAGGCGCCTCAGCCCCAGCATTTT
CASRGLQAPQPQHF
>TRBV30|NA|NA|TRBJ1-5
TGTGCCTGGAGTGTACAGGGTATGAGGAGAAGTCAGCCCCAGCATTTT
CAWSVQGMRRSQPQHF
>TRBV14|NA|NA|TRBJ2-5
TGTGCCAGCAGCCAAGGATTCGGTCTTAGGGGGTACCAAGAGACCCAGTACTTC
CASSQGFGLRGYQETQYF
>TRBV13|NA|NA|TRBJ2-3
TGTGCCAGCAGCTTAGACGCCACCACAGATACGCAGTATTTT
CASSLDATTDTQYF
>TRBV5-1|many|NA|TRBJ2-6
TGCGCCAGCAGCGATTCAGGGTATATGGGTGTCTCTGGGGCCAACGTCCTGACTTTC
CASSDSGYMGVSGANVLTF
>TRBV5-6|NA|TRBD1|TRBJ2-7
TGTGCCAGCAGCCCTTGGACAGGGTCCCACGAGCAGTACTTC
CASSPWTGSHEQYF
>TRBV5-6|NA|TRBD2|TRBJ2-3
TGTGCCAGCAAAGACTCTTGGAGTAGCGGGAGAAGTACAGATACGCAGTATTTT
CASKDSWSSGRSTDTQYF
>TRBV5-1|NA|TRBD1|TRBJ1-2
TGCGCCAGCAGGTTAGATACCGGGACAGGGGGCCAGATGGGAGGCTACACCTTC
CASRLDTGTGGQMGGYTF
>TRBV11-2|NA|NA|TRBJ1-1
TGTGCCAGCAGGCAGTGGAACACTGAAGCTTTCTTT
CASRQWNTEAFF
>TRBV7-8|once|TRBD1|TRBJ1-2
TGTGCCAGCAGCTTAAGAACTACAGGGGTCGATAACTATGGCTACACCTTC
CASSLRTTGVDNYGYTF
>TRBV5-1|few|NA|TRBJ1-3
TGCGCCAGCAGCTTGGATGGGGGTTCTGGAAACACCATATATTTT
CASSLDGGSGNTIYF
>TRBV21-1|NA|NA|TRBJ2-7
TGTGCCAGCAGCAAAGAGGGGAGACTCTCCTACGAGCAGTACTTC
CASSKEGRLSYEQYF
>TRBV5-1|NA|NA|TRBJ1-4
TGCGCCAGCAGCCTTCCTGACCGGTTCAAACTGTTTTTT
CASSLPDRFKLFF
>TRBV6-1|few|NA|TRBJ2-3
TGTGCCAGCAGTGAGGGGATAGGTGGAGCAGATACGCAGTATTTT
CASSEGIGGADTQYF
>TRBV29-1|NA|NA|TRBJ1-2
TGCAGCGTCCGCCTCGGGGGAGCTAACTATGGCTACACCTTC
CSVRLGGANYGYTF
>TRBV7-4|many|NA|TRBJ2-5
TGTGCCAGGGATGACAAGGACCAAGAGACCCAGTACTTC
CARDDKDQETQYF
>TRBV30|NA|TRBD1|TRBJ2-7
TGTGCCCTTATACAGGGGAAATTGCGCTCTAACGAGCAGTACTTC
CALIQGKLRSNEQYF
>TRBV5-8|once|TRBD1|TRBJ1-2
TGTGCCAGCACCTGGGACAGCTCCTCCGGCTACACCTTC
CASTWDSSSGYTF
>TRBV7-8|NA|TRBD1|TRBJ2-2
TGTGCCAGCAACAAGGACAGGGTCTCGGGGGAGCTGTTTTTT
CASNKDRVSGELFF
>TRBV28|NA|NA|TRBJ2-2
TGTGCCAGCAGTTTAAAGGCTGGTAATTTGGAGCTGTTTTTT
CASSLKAGNLELFF
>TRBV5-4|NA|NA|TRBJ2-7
TGTGCCAGCAGCTTGAGTCAGAGTGTCTACGAGCAGTACTTC
CASSLSQSVYEQYF
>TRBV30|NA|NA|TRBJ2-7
TGTGCCTGGAGTGAGACAGGCTACGAGCAGTACTTC
CAWSETGYEQYF
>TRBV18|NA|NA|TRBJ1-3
TGTGCCAGCTCACTCGACAACTCTGGAAACACCATATATTTT
CASSLDNSGNTIYF
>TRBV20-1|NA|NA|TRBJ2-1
TGCAGCGCCGAGCGGGATGAGCAGTTCTTC
CSAERDEQFF
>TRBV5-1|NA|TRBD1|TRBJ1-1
TGCGCCAGCACCAAGACAGGGATGAACACTGAAGCTTTCTTT
CASTKTGMNTEAFF
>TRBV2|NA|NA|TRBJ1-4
TGTGCCAGCAGTCAAGGACAAGGGACGGGTAATGAAAAACTGTTTTTT
CASSQGQGTGNEKLFF
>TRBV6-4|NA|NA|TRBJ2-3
TGTGCCAGCAGTCCCCAATCTAGAGATACGCAGTATTTT
CASSPQSRDTQYF
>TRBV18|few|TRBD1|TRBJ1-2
TGTGCCAGCTCATCGGGACAGGGCTACACCTTC
CASSSGQGYTF
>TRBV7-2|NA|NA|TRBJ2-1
TGTGCCAGCCAAAGAGGGGGTACCTCCTACAATGAGCAGTTCTTC
CASQRGGTSYNEQFF
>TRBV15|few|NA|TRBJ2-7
TGTGCCACCAGCAGAGATCGGGATGGTAGCTACGAGCAGTACTTC
CATSRDRDGSYEQYF
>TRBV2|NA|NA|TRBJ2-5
TGTGCCAGCAGTGAGACAGGCCCCCAAGAGACCCAGTACTTC
CASSETGPQETQYF
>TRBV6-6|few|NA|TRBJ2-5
TGTGCCAGCAGCCCAGGGACAAGGGAAGAGACCCAGTACTTC
CASSPGTREETQYF
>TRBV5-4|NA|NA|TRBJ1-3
TGTGCCAGCAGCTTAGTCTCTGGAAACACCATATATTTT
CASSLVSGNTIYF
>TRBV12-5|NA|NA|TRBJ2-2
TGTGCTAGTGGTTTGGGCGCCTTTAGGGGCAAGAACACCGGGGAGCTGTTTTTT
CASGLGAFRGKNTGELFF
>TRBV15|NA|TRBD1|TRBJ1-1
TGTGCCACCAGCATTGGACAGGGGAACACTGAAGCTTTCTTT
CATSIGQGNTEAFF
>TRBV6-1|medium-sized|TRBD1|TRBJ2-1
TGTGCCAGCAGTGCGGGACAGGGAAGGGATGAGCAGTTCTTC
CASSAGQGRDEQFF
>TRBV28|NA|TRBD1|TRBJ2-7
TGTGCCAGCAGTTTCCGGGACAGGGCCAAGGGGGAGCAGTACTTC
CASSFRDRAKGEQYF
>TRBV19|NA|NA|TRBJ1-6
TGTGCCACCCGAGAGGAATTGAATTCACCCCTCCACTTT
CATREELNSPLHF
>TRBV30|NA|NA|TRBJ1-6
TGTGCCTGGACGGAAGGGCTCTTTAATTCACCCCTCCACTTT
CAWTEGLFNSPLHF
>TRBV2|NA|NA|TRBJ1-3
TGTGCCAGCAGCCGCCTAGGGTGGGTCGGAAACACCATATATTTT
CASSRLGWVGNTIYF
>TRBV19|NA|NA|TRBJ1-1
TGTGCCAGTAGTCCCCCCGGATCATTGAAAAACACTGAAGCTTTCTTT
CASSPPGSLKNTEAFF
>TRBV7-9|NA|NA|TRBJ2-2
TGTGCCAGCAGCTTACTTCGGAGCGCGAACACCGGGGAGCTGTTTTTT
CASSLLRSANTGELFF
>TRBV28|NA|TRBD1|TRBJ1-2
TGTGCCAGCACCGACGGACAACTACAGGGGGGACACTATGGCTACACCTTC
CASTDGQLQGGHYGYTF
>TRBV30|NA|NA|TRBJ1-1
TGTGCCTGGAGATTCGGATCTTCCACTGAAGCTTTCTTT
CAWRFGSSTEAFF